This T cell receptor (beta chain) appears in the sequencing data of a study of early T cells in non-severe SARS-CoV-2 infection. Germline-derived CDR1 and CDR2 are SGHRS and YFSETQ. Trimming took 0 bases from V and 7 from J, leaving 11 bases between them. The CDR3 length is 14 residues. Each cDNA molecule carried a unique molecular identifier. Using its own MiXCR run on the 5' RACE reads, TCRdb lists one record per CDR3 protein. The table records some 33,000 distinct CDR3 sequences, roughly 5.2% of them present only once. This TCR derives from an adult who was a healthcare worker with PCR-confirmed SARS-CoV-2 infection or an uninfected control (not recorded which). The chain recombines TRBV5-1 with TRBJ2-1; D not certain. The sample consisted of whole blood. For the CDR3, the DNA is TGCGCCAGCAGCTTGGCCAACCCAGAGAATGAGCAGTTCTTC. This sequence encodes CASSLANPENEQFF.